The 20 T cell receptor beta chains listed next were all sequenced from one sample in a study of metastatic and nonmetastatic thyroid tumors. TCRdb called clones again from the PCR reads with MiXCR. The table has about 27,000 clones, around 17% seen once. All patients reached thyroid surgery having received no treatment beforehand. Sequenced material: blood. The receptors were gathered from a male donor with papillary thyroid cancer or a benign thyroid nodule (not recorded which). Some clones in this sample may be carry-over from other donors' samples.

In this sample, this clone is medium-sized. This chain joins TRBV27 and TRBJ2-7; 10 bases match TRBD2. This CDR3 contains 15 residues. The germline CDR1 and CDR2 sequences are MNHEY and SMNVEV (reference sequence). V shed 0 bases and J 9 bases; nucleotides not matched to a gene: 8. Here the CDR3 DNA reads TGTGCCAGCAGTTTATCAACTAGCGGGACCTTCGGGCAGTACTTC. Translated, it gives CASSLSTSGTFGQYF.

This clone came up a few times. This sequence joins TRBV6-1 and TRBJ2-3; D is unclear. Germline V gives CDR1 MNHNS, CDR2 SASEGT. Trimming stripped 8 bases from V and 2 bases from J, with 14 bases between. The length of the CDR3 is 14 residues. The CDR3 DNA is TGTGCCAGCTATGCGTATGGTATCACAGATACGCAGTATTTT. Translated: CASYAYGITDTQYF.

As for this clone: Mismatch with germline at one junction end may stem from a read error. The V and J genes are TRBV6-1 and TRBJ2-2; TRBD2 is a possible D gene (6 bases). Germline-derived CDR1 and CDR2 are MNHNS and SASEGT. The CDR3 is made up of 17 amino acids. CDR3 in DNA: TGTGCCAGCAGCCGCTTGGGAAGCGGGCCTAACACTGGGGATCTGTTTTTT. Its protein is CASSRLGSGPNTGDLFF.

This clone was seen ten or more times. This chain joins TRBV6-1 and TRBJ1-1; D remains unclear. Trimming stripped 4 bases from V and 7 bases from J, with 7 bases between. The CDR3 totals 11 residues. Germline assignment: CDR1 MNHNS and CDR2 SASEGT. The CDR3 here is CASSGAHEAFF. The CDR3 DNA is TGTGCCAGCAGTGGGGCTCATGAAGCTTTCTTT.

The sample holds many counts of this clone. The CDR3 sequence is CASSGDGPSYEQYF. CDR3 nucleotides: TGTGCCAGCAGCGGGGACGGTCCCTCCTACGAGCAGTACTTC. This chain links TRBV3-1 with TRBJ2-7; D is perhaps TRBD1 or TRBD2 (5 bases each). The V end was cut by 5 bases, the J end by 0 bases, with 11 bases between. CDR1 is LGHDT, CDR2 YNNKEL, per germline (reference sequence). The CDR3 is made up of 14 amino acids.

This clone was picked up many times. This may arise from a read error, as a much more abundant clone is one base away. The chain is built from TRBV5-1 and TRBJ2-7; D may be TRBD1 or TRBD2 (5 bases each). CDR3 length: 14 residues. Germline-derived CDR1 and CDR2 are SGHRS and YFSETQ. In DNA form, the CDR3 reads TGCGCCCGCAGCGACCGGGACGGAGCCTACGAGCAGTACTTC. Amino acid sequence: CARSDRDGAYEQYF.

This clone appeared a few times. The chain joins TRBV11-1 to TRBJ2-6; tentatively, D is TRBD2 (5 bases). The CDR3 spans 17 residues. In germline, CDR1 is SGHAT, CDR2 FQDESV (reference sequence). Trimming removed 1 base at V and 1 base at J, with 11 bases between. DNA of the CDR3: TGTGCCAGCAGCTTAGGATCGTTAGCGTCTGGGGCCAACGTCCTGACTTTC. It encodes CASSLGSLASGANVLTF.

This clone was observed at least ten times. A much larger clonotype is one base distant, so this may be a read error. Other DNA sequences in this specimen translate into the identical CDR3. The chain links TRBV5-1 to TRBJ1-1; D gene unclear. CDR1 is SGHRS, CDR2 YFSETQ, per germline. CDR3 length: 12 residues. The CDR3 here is CASSFGVSEAFF. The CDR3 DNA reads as TGCGCCAGCAGCTTTGGGGTATCTGAGGCTTTCTTT.

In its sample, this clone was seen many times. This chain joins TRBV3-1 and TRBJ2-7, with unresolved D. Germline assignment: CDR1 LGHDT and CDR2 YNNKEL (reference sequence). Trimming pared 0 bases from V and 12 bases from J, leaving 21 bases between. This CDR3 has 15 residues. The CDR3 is CASSQDLGPQEVRYF. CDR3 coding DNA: TGTGCCAGCAGCCAAGATCTCGGACCCCAAGAAGTGCGGTACTTC.

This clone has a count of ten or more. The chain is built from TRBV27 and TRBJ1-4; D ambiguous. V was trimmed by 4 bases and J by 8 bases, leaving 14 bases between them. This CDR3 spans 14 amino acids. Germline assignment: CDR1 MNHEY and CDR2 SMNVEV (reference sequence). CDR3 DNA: TGTGCCAGCAGTTCAGTCCACAGCGCCGAAAAACTGTTTTTT. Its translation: CASSSVHSAEKLFF.

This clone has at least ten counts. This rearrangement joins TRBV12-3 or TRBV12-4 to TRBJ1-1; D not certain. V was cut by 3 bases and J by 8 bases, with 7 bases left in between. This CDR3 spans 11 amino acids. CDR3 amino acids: CASSFGHEAFF. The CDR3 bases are TGTGCCAGCAGTTTCGGCCACGAAGCTTTCTTT.

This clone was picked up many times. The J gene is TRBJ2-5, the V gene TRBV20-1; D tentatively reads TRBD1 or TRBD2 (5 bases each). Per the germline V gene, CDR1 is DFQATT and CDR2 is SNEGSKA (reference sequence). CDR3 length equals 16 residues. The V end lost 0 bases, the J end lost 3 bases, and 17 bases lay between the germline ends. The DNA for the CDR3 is TGCAGTGCTAGAGAGGGGCGCCTAGCCCTTAAAGAGACCCAGTACTTC. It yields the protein CSAREGRLALKETQYF.

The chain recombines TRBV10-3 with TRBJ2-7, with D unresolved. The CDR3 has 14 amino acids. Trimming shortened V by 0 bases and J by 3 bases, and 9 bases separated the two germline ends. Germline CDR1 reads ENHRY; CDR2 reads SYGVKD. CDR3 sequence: CAISESRVSYEQYF. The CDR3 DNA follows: TGTGCCATCAGTGAGTCGAGAGTCAGCTACGAGCAGTACTTC.

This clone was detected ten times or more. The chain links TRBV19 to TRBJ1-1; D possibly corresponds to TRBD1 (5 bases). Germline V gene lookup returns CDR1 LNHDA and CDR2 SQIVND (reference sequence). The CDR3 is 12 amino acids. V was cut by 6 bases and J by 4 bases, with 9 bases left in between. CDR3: CASSGGGTEAFF. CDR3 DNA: TGTGCCAGTAGCGGGGGGGGCACTGAAGCTTTCTTT.

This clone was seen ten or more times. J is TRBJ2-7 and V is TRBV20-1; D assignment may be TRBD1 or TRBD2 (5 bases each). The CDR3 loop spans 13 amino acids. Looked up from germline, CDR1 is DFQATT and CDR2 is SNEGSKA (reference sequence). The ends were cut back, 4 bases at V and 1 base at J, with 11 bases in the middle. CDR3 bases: TGCAGTGCTAAAGGGACCGGTTCCTACGAGCAGTACTTC. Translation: CSAKGTGSYEQYF.

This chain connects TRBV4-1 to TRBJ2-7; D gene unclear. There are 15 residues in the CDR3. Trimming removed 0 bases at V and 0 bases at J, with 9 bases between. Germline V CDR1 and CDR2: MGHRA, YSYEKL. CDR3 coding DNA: TGCGCCAGCAGCCAAGATTTGGAAAGCTCCTACGAGCAGTACTTC. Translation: CASSQDLESSYEQYF.

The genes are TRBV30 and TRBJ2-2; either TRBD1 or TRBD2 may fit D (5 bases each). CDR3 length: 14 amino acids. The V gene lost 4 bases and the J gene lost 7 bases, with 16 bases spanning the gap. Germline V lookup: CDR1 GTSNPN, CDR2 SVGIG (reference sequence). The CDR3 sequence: CAWTGTLKHGELFF. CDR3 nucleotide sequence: TGTGCCTGGACCGGGACCCTCAAGCACGGGGAGCTGTTTTTT.

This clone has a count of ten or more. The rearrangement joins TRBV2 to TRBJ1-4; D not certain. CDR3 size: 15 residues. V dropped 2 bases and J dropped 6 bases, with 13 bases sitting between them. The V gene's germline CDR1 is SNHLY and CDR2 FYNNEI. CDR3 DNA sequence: TGTGCCAGCAGTGAAATTTCGCCCGTTTATGAAAAACTGTTTTTT. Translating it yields CASSEISPVYEKLFF.

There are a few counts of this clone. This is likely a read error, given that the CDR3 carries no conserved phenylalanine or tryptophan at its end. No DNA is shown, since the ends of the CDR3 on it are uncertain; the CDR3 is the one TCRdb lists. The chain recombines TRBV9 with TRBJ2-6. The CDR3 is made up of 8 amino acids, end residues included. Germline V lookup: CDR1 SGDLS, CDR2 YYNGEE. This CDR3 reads CASSVALV.

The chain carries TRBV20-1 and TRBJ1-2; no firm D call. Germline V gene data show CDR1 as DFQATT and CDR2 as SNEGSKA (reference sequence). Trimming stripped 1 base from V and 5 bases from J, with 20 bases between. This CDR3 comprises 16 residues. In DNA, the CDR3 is TGCAGTGCTAGAGGGGGAGTCGTCCTGTTGGGGTATGGCTACACCTTC. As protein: CSARGGVVLLGYGYTF.